One sample yielded the 27 T cell receptor beta chains listed below, sequenced in a study of Ad26.COV2.S vaccination and SARS-CoV-2 variants. Treatment indicated: around 19 received Ad26.COV2.S at low or high dose, single or two shots; about 5 received placebo; per-sample allocation not given. Sampling happened 63 days after the first vaccine or placebo injection. The method was immunoSEQ multiplex PCR; TCRdb's version includes in-frame clones alone and lacks a portion of them. Among roughly 350,000 clones listed, approximately 86% were seen once. The specimen was peripheral blood, collected in a trial of Ad26.COV2.S vaccine versus placebo. The source is a person aged 18-65 years who received the Ad26.COV2.S COVID-19 vaccine or a placebo.

The V and J genes are TRBV13 and TRBJ2-7; D could derive from TRBD1 or TRBD2 (5 bases each). The V gene lost 5 bases and the J gene lost 8 bases, with 13 bases spanning the gap. This CDR3 is 12 amino acids long. Germline V gene sequence: CDR1 PRHDT, CDR2 FYEKMQ (reference sequence). This CDR3 is CASSREGQKQYF. The CDR3 DNA reads TGTGCCAGCAGCCGGGAAGGACAAAAGCAGTACTTC.

The sample holds one count of this clone. The identical CDR3 is also encoded by other nucleotide sequences in the sample. The chain has TRBV18 and TRBJ2-3; the D is unclear. CDR1 is KGHSH, CDR2 LQKENI, per germline. The CDR3 has 14 residues. V lost 3 bases and J 1 base, leaving 8 bases between the germline ends. CDR3 amino acids: CASSPTRGTDTQYF. CDR3 in DNA: TGTGCCAGCTCACCGACAAGAGGCACAGATACGCAGTATTTT.

The V call is TRBV28, the J call TRBJ2-4, with a weak D call TRBD1 (5 bases). Trimming stripped 3 bases from V and 8 bases from J, with 14 bases between. The germline V gene has CDR1 MDHEN and CDR2 SYDVKM. The CDR3 is 14 amino acids. In DNA, the CDR3 is TGTGCCAGCAGTTTCGTTTCAGGGTCCTACATTCAGTACTTC. This sequence encodes CASSFVSGSYIQYF.

V usage is TRBV4-3 and J usage is TRBJ1-3, with TRBD1 as a possible D gene (5 bases). V was clipped by 4 bases and J by 4 bases, with 14 bases between them. CDR1 and CDR2 (germline): LGHNA, YSLEER. The CDR3 totals 15 residues. The DNA for the CDR3 is TGCGCCAGCAGCCTCGACCCGGGGCGGGGAAACACCATATATTTT. It codes for CASSLDPGRGNTIYF.

This clone is a singleton in its sample. The V gene is TRBV5-4, the J gene TRBJ2-7, with 7 bases fitting TRBD2. The CDR3 length is 14 residues. Per germline, CDR1 SGHNT and CDR2 YYREEE (reference sequence). J gave up 7 bases and V 0 bases, and 7 bases lay outside the gene matches. The CDR3 DNA follows: TGTGCCAGCAGCTTGGATGGGGGGGTGAGGGAGCAGTACTTC. Its protein is CASSLDGGVREQYF. Full variable domain (remainder filled in from reference TRBV5-4 and TRBJ2-7): ETGVTQSPTHLIKTRGQQVTLRCSSQSGHNTVSWYQQALGQGPQFIFQYYREEENGRGNFPPRFSGLQFPNYSSELNVNALELDDSALYLCASSLDGGVREQYFGPGTRLTVT.

V and J are TRBV3-1 (or the pseudogene TRBV3-2) and TRBJ1-1; 7 bases match TRBD1. CDR3 length: 17 residues. V shed 5 bases and J 5 bases; nucleotides not matched to a gene: 17. Germline V CDR1 and CDR2: LGHDT, YNNKEL (reference sequence). Here the CDR3 DNA reads TGTGCCAGCAGCGTTTCCAGGGGGTGGTCCCATACGACTGAAGCTTTCTTT. Translated, it gives CASSVSRGWSHTTEAFF.

The chain has TRBV24-1 and TRBJ2-5; the match to TRBD2 covers 12 bases. The V gene's germline CDR1 is KGHDR and CDR2 SFDVKD. The V and J ends lost 3 bases and 2 bases, in that order; junction bases with no gene match: 6. The CDR3 contains 17 residues. CDR3 amino acids: CATSDPAGLAGQETQYF. DNA for the CDR3: TGTGCCACCAGTGATCCCGCGGGACTAGCGGGTCAAGAGACCCAGTACTTC.

This sequence joins TRBV4-2 and TRBJ2-5; D gene unclear. Germline CDR1 and CDR2: LGHNA and YNFKEQ. V was trimmed by 1 base and J by 3 bases, leaving 12 bases between them. This CDR3 spans 15 amino acids. Here the CDR3 DNA reads TGTGCCAGCAGCCAAGGGGTAGTTTTTGAAGAGACCCAGTACTTC. This codes for CASSQGVVFEETQYF.

This clone was seen ten or more times. The rearrangement uses TRBV27 and TRBJ2-1; possibly TRBD1 or TRBD2 for D (5 bases each). This CDR3 region has 13 residues. V lost 7 bases and J lost 6, with 13 bases in between. The germline V gene encodes CDR1 MNHEY and CDR2 SMNVEV (reference sequence). The CDR3 DNA sequence: TGTGCCAGCAAACGAGGGGAGTTCAATGAGCAGTTCTTC. It translates to CASKRGEFNEQFF.

This clone was counted once. The chain is built from TRBV30 and TRBJ2-7; TRBD2 aligns across 9 bases. The trim removed 1 base at V and 0 bases at J, leaving 4 bases unmatched. Germline V gene sequence: CDR1 GTSNPN, CDR2 SVGIG (reference sequence). This CDR3 is built from 15 residues. The CDR3 region is CAWSGAGGSSYEQYF. Here the CDR3 DNA reads TGTGCCTGGAGTGGGGCGGGAGGGAGCTCCTACGAGCAGTACTTC.

This sequence joins TRBV27 and TRBJ1-1; D is perhaps TRBD1 (6 bases). CDR3 size: 14 residues. Deletions cut 4 bases from V and 5 bases from J, with 14 bases between. Germline assignment: CDR1 MNHEY and CDR2 SMNVEV (reference sequence). The DNA of the CDR3 is TGTGCCAGCAGTTCGCCAGGGGTTTCTACTGAAGCTTTCTTT. Translated: CASSSPGVSTEAFF.

The chain carries TRBV7-4 and TRBJ2-1; the D is unclear. This CDR3 contains 10 residues. Trimming cost V 5 bases and J 15 bases, with 11 bases left between them. CDR1 is SGHVT and CDR2 is SQSDAQ in the germline V gene. The CDR3 loop is CASSHYGRFF. The CDR3, as DNA: TGTGCCAGCAGCCACTACGGCCGGTTCTTC.

This clone was recorded only once. The chain combines TRBV6-5 with TRBJ2-7; no reliable D call. Germline CDR1 and CDR2: MNHEY and SVGAGI. This CDR3 region has 13 residues. The V end was cut by 4 bases, the J end by 5 bases, with 12 bases between. As DNA, the CDR3 is TGTGCCAGCAGTTCCCGCATGGACCACGAGCAGTACTTC. Its protein is CASSSRMDHEQYF.

V and J are TRBV7-2 and TRBJ2-3, with 9 nucleotides matching TRBD2. The CDR3 loop spans 16 amino acids. The junction had 8 bases not matched to a gene; V was cut back by 5 bases and J by 2 bases. From germline, CDR1 is SGHTA and CDR2 FQGNSA. In DNA, the CDR3 is TGTGCCAGCAGCATCCTTAGCGGGGGACTCACAGATACGCAGTATTTT. It codes for CASSILSGGLTDTQYF.

CDR3 sequence reads: CASSILAGYEQFF. The CDR3 DNA sequence: TGTGCCAGCAGCATTCTAGCGGGCTATGAGCAGTTCTTC. J is TRBJ2-1 and V is TRBV7-3; the match to TRBD2 covers 8 bases. V lost 5 bases, J lost 8 bases, and 5 bases stayed unmatched. CDR1 is SGHTA, CDR2 FQGTGA, per germline. The CDR3 spans 13 residues.

To note about this clone: An end of the junction differs from the germline gene, which may be a read error. The chain joins TRBV11-2 to TRBJ2-5; 7 bases are shared with TRBD2. The CDR3 is 11 residues long. Germline V CDR1 and CDR2: SGHAT, FQNNGV. CDR3: CASSLDGRGDF. The CDR3 DNA reads TGTGCCAGCAGCTTAGACGGCCGGGGGGACTTC.

The chain carries TRBV19 and TRBJ1-5, with D possibly TRBD1 on 5 matching bases. The CDR3 runs to 13 residues. Trimming removed 4 bases at V and 5 bases at J, with 9 bases between. CDR1 and CDR2 from the germline V gene are LNHDA and SQIVND (reference sequence). CDR3 sequence (DNA): TGTGCCAGTAGTAGAATACAGGATCAGCCCCAGCATTTT. Translated, it gives CASSRIQDQPQHF.

The J gene is TRBJ2-6, the V gene TRBV2; D may correspond to TRBD1 or TRBD2 (5 bases each). The V gene's germline CDR1 is SNHLY and CDR2 FYNNEI. V dropped 0 bases and J dropped 0 bases, with 9 bases sitting between them. The CDR3 sequence is 17 residues long. The CDR3, as DNA: TGTGCCAGCAGTGAAGCGGGACGGTTCTCTGGGGCCAACGTCCTGACTTTC. Protein: CASSEAGRFSGANVLTF.

V usage is TRBV14 and J usage is TRBJ2-3; D perhaps matches TRBD2 (5 bases). V shed 1 base and J shed 2 bases, with 16 bases lying between them. CDR3 size: 17 residues. CDR1 is SGHDN and CDR2 is FVKESK in the germline V gene. This CDR3 reads CASSQGSGLPSTDTQYF. As DNA, the CDR3 is TGTGCCAGCAGCCAAGGCTCCGGACTCCCATCCACAGATACGCAGTATTTT.

The chain has TRBV20-1 and TRBJ2-7; 8 positions match TRBD1. V was pared by 3 bases and J by 3 bases, with 7 bases of the junction left unmatched. The CDR3 is 14 residues long. Germline values: CDR1 DFQATT, CDR2 SNEGSKA (reference sequence). CDR3 coding DNA: TGCAGTGCTAGTTCTGAAACAGGGGGCTACGAGCAGTACTTC. It is translated as CSASSETGGYEQYF.

The gene calls are TRBV7-9 and TRBJ2-3; 11 positions agree with TRBD2. CDR3 length equals 15 residues. The germline CDR1 and CDR2 sequences are SEHNR and FQNEAQ (reference sequence). J lost 3 bases, V lost 4 bases, and 3 bases had no gene match. CDR3 DNA sequence: TGTGCCAGCAGCTCCCTAGCGGGGGGTACAGATACGCAGTATTTT. This sequence encodes CASSSLAGGTDTQYF. The whole variable domain, filled in from reference TRBV7-9 and TRBJ2-3, reads DTGVSQNPRHKITKRGQNVTFRCDPISEHNRLYWYRQTLGQGPEFLTYFQNEAQLEKSRLLSDRFSAERPKGSFSTLEIQRTEQGDSAMYLCASSSLAGGTDTQYFGPGTRLTVL.

The CDR3 DNA is TGTGCCAGCAGCTCCGGGTTGCGGGCCACAGATACGCAGTATTTT. This sequence encodes CASSSGLRATDTQYF. The chain combines TRBV28 with TRBJ2-3, with D possibly TRBD2 on 5 matching bases. V was cut by 6 bases and J by 2 bases, with 15 bases left in between. The CDR3 has 15 residues. From germline, CDR1 is MDHEN and CDR2 SYDVKM.

The V call is TRBV5-4, the J call TRBJ1-1, with D possibly TRBD1 on 6 matching bases. V was trimmed by 10 bases and J by 1 base, leaving 17 bases between them. The germline V gene has CDR1 SGHNT and CDR2 YYREEE (reference sequence). This CDR3 spans 14 amino acids. The CDR3 DNA follows: TGTGCCTTCACAGTGGACAGCGGGAACACTGAAGCTTTCTTT. This sequence encodes CAFTVDSGNTEAFF.

The chain couples TRBV5-6 to TRBJ2-6; possible D gene TRBD1, 5 bases. The CDR3 totals 15 residues. Between the trimmed V and J ends, which lost 1 base and 4 bases, there was a span of 9 bases. Germline lookup yields CDR1 SGHDT and CDR2 YYEEEE. CDR3 nucleotides: TGTGCCAGCAGCTTGACAGGCAGAGGGGCCAACGTCCTGACTTTC. This translates into CASSLTGRGANVLTF.

The V call is TRBV7-2, the J call TRBJ1-1, with D possibly being TRBD1 (5 bases). V was pared by 5 bases and J by 0 bases, with 7 bases between. Germline CDR1 is SGHTA and CDR2 is FQGNSA. CDR3 length: 13 residues. CDR3 nucleotides: TGTGCCAGCAGCCAGGGTATGAACACTGAAGCTTTCTTT. It specifies CASSQGMNTEAFF.

This chain's CDR3 is CASRRGGSSNQPQHF. In DNA form, the CDR3 reads TGTGCCAGCAGGCGAGGGGGAAGCAGCAATCAGCCCCAGCATTTT. V gene TRBV2 combines with J gene TRBJ1-5; TRBD1 might be the D (6 bases). CDR1 is SNHLY, CDR2 FYNNEI, per germline. Trimming cost V 6 bases and J 1 base, with 13 bases left between them. CDR3 length: 15 residues.

The chain combines TRBV4-2 with TRBJ2-3, with 13 bases fitting TRBD2. Germline V gives CDR1 LGHNA, CDR2 YNFKEQ. V trimming: 4 bases; J trimming: 8 bases; junction bases outside the gene matches: 15. CDR3 length: 18 amino acids. CDR3 DNA: TGTGCCAGCAGCCTAGACCCCCCTACGACTAGCGGGGGGTTTACGCAGTATTTT. Its translation: CASSLDPPTTSGGFTQYF.